The rows below give T cell receptor beta chains drawn from one sample of a study of control samples from healthy donors and cancer patients. Repertoires were generated with immunoSEQ multiplex PCR, while TCRdb's copy carries only in-frame clones and drops some. The table includes 150,000 or so clones, 80% to 95% detected once. Sequencing was performed on blood. The source of these receptors is a woman aged 60-75 years in good health. Both conserved end residues are part of each CDR3. The D gene is left open where the match is weak. Expanded clones get a size class; other rows say once, few or many, or leave the size out.

.,.,15,TRBV4-1,TRBJ1-3,CASSQNTGIGNTIYF,TGCGCCAGCAGCCAAAATACAGGGATCGGAAACACCATATATTTT
TRBD2,.,15,TRBV6-1,TRBJ2-5,CASSFSGGGQETQYF,TGTGCCAGCAGTTTTAGCGGGGGGGGCCAAGAGACCCAGTACTTC
.,.,14,TRBV13,TRBJ1-1,CASSYGRGTTEAFF,TGTGCCAGCAGCTACGGCCGTGGGACAACTGAAGCTTTCTTT
.,.,13,TRBV6-2/TRBV6-3,TRBJ1-5,CASSYGRGQPQHF,TGTGCCAGCAGTTACGGCCGGGGTCAGCCCCAGCATTTT
.,.,16,TRBV27,TRBJ1-2,CASSSHTPTQGSGYTF,TGTGCCAGCAGTTCTCACACCCCCACTCAGGGGAGTGGCTACACCTTC
.,.,14,TRBV2,TRBJ1-5,CASSEGPFNQPQHF,TGTGCCAGCAGTGAAGGACCTTTCAATCAGCCCCAGCATTTT
.,.,12,TRBV29-1,TRBJ2-2,CSAQRDSGELFF,TGCAGCGCACAAAGGGATTCCGGGGAGCTGTTTTTT
TRBD2,.,15,TRBV11-2,TRBJ2-7,CASSLVAGDSYEQYF,TGTGCCAGCAGCTTAGTGGCGGGGGACTCCTACGAGCAGTACTTC
TRBD2,.,16,TRBV10-1,TRBJ2-2,CAPTGGAQPNTGELFF,TGCGCCCCTACGGGGGGGGCCCAGCCGAACACCGGGGAGCTGTTTTTT
.,.,14,TRBV6-2/TRBV6-3,TRBJ1-2,CASSPWTENYGYTF,TGTGCCAGCAGTCCGTGGACAGAAAACTATGGCTACACCTTC
.,.,13,TRBV12-5,TRBJ2-5,CASGLQGRETQYF,TGTGCTAGTGGTTTGCAGGGCCGGGAGACCCAGTACTTC
.,.,16,TRBV6-6,TRBJ2-3,CASTRNMGGGTDTQYF,TGTGCCAGCACCCGAAATATGGGGGGCGGCACAGATACGCAGTATTTT
.,.,15,TRBV4-3,TRBJ2-1,CASSNRLVGNNEQFF,TGCGCCAGCAGCAATAGGCTGGTTGGTAACAATGAGCAGTTCTTC
.,.,15,TRBV19,TRBJ1-2,CASSIDPARFYGYTF,TGTGCCAGTAGTATAGATCCGGCCAGATTCTATGGCTACACCTTC
.,.,15,TRBV19,TRBJ2-7,CASRPAHDGSYEQYF,TGTGCCAGTAGACCTGCCCACGACGGCTCCTACGAGCAGTACTTC
.,.,16,TRBV4-3,TRBJ2-6,CASSHATISGANVLTF,TGCGCCAGCAGCCATGCTACTATCTCTGGGGCCAACGTCCTGACTTTC
.,.,13,TRBV6-5,TRBJ2-7,CASSLRWGAEQYF,TGTGCCAGCAGCCTACGGTGGGGGGCCGAGCAGTACTTC
TRBD1,once,16,TRBV12-5,TRBJ1-2,CASGLGGQGRGYGYTF,TGTGCTAGTGGTTTGGGCGGACAGGGTCGAGGCTATGGCTACACCTTC
TRBD1,few,17,TRBV11-2,TRBJ1-4,CASSPRRGKATNEKLFF,TGTGCCAGCAGTCCGCGCAGGGGGAAGGCAACTAATGAAAAACTGTTTTTT
.,.,15,TRBV9,TRBJ1-1,CASSVGVARNTEAFF,TGTGCCAGCAGCGTAGGCGTGGCCCGGAACACTGAAGCTTTCTTT
TRBD1,once,16,TRBV4-3,TRBJ1-2,CASSQGLRDRWYGYTF,TGCGCCAGCAGCCAAGGCCTTCGGGACAGATGGTATGGCTACACCTTC
.,.,15,TRBV19,TRBJ1-5,CASMTTGLTNQPQHF,TGTGCCAGCATGACAACGGGCCTCACGAATCAGCCCCAGCATTTT
TRBD2,.,13,TRBV5-4,TRBJ2-1,CASASSGGGEQFF,TGTGCCAGCGCCTCTAGCGGGGGCGGCGAGCAGTTCTTC
.,once,11,TRBV13,TRBJ1-2,CASSLYGGYTF,TGTGCCAGCAGCTTATACGGGGGCTACACCTTC
.,.,13,TRBV12-3/TRBV12-4,TRBJ2-7,CASSLGQGYEQYF,TGTGCCAGCAGTTTAGGTCAGGGCTACGAGCAGTACTTC
.,.,14,TRBV27,TRBJ2-2,CASSPNLVTGELFF,TGTGCCAGCAGTCCAAATCTGGTCACCGGGGAGCTGTTTTTT
.,.,12,TRBV7-2,TRBJ1-2,CASSREAFGYTF,TGTGCCAGCAGTCGGGAAGCCTTTGGCTACACCTTC
TRBD2,.,16,TRBV6-2/TRBV6-3,TRBJ2-3,CASSYSLAGGTDTQYF,TGTGCCAGCAGTTACTCCCTAGCGGGGGGCACAGATACGCAGTATTTT
.,.,13,TRBV2,TRBJ1-2,CASTQYPSLGYTF,TGTGCCAGCACCCAATATCCAAGCTTGGGCTACACCTTC
TRBD1,.,15,TRBV13,TRBJ2-3,CASSLYRGQFDTQYF,TGTGCCAGCAGCCTGTACAGGGGGCAATTCGATACGCAGTATTTT
.,.,21,TRBV4-1,TRBJ2-5,CASSQDGDSRAGAILVETQYF,TGCGCCAGCAGCCAAGATGGGGACAGTCGGGCGGGGGCCATCCTTGTGGAGACCCAGTACTTC
.,.,13,TRBV7-2,TRBJ2-3,CASSQDSTDTQYF,TGTGCCAGCAGCCAGGACTCCACAGATACGCAGTATTTT
TRBD2,.,16,TRBV18,TRBJ2-3,CASSPGTSGGANTQYF,TGTGCCAGCTCTCCCGGGACTAGCGGGGGGGCCAATACGCAGTATTTT
.,few,13,TRBV19,TRBJ1-2,CASSRAGTNGYTF,TGTGCCAGTAGTCGGGCTGGGACGAATGGCTACACCTTC
.,.,16,TRBV18,TRBJ2-7,CASSPPWGMSSYEQYF,TGTGCCAGCTCACCACCGTGGGGCATGAGCTCCTACGAGCAGTACTTC
.,.,10,TRBV6-5,TRBJ1-2,CASRNYGYTF,TGTGCCAGCAGGAACTATGGCTACACCTTC
TRBD1,.,18,TRBV27,TRBJ1-2,CASSLSKAGQGSNYGYTF,TGTGCCAGCAGTTTATCGAAGGCGGGACAGGGCTCTAACTATGGCTACACCTTC
.,.,11,TRBV6-2/TRBV6-3,TRBJ1-3,CASNYGNTIYF,TGTGCCAGCAATTACGGAAACACCATATATTTT
.,.,18,TRBV3-1/TRBV3-2,TRBJ1-5,CASSQDLVGRGGNQPQHF,TGTGCCAGCAGCCAAGATCTCGTGGGCAGGGGTGGCAATCAGCCCCAGCATTTT
.,.,14,TRBV6-5,TRBJ1-2,CASRQGSTNYGYTF,TGTGCCAGTCGCCAGGGCTCAACTAACTATGGCTACACCTTC
.,.,13,TRBV27,TRBJ2-3,CASSLAATDTQYF,TGTGCCAGCAGTTTAGCGGCCACAGATACGCAGTATTTT
TRBD1,.,14,TRBV2,TRBJ1-4,CASSADRGHEKLFF,TGTGCCAGCAGCGCGGACAGGGGGCACGAAAAACTGTTTTTT
TRBD2,.,15,TRBV7-2,TRBJ2-5,CASRTGTSGGETQYF,TGTGCCAGCCGAACCGGGACTAGCGGGGGTGAGACCCAGTACTTC
TRBD1,.,15,TRBV11-3,TRBJ2-1,CASSLGQGARDEQFF,TGTGCCAGCAGCTTAGGACAGGGGGCGAGAGATGAGCAGTTCTTC
TRBD2,.,13,TRBV9,TRBJ2-5,CASSAGGEETQYF,TGTGCCAGCAGCGCGGGGGGGGAAGAGACCCAGTACTTC
TRBD1,few,15,TRBV19,TRBJ1-5,CASITPGQGNQPQHF,TGTGCCAGTATAACGCCGGGACAGGGGAATCAGCCCCAGCATTTT
TRBD1,.,14,TRBV24-1,TRBJ1-2,CATSGDRDTYGYTF,TGTGCCACCAGTGGGGACAGGGATACCTATGGCTACACCTTC
.,.,14,TRBV27,TRBJ1-2,CASRQGAGYYGYTF,TGTGCCAGCAGACAGGGTGCCGGCTACTATGGCTACACCTTC
TRBD1,.,18,TRBV7-2,TRBJ1-5,CASSLMAGTVYSNQPQHF,TGTGCCAGCAGCTTAATGGCGGGGACAGTTTATAGCAATCAGCCCCAGCATTTT
.,.,14,TRBV27,TRBJ1-2,CASSLYSPPGGYTF,TGTGCCAGCAGTTTATACAGTCCCCCCGGTGGCTACACCTTC
.,.,16,TRBV2,TRBJ2-2,CASSETGPRNTGELFF,TGTGCCAGCAGTGAAACGGGACCCCGAAACACCGGGGAGCTGTTTTTT
.,.,13,TRBV6-5,TRBJ1-1,CASSYSLNTEAFF,TGTGCCAGCAGTTACTCACTGAACACTGAAGCTTTCTTT
TRBD2,.,16,TRBV10-3,TRBJ2-1,CAISELGAGDLSEQFF,TGTGCCATCAGTGAGCTCGGAGCGGGGGACCTCAGTGAGCAGTTCTTC
TRBD1,.,13,TRBV29-1,TRBJ1-5,CSVGQGGDQPQHF,TGCAGCGTTGGACAGGGGGGAGATCAGCCCCAGCATTTT
.,.,16,TRBV5-6,TRBJ1-2,CASSWRGGPINYGYTF,TGTGCCAGCAGCTGGCGCGGGGGTCCAATTAACTATGGCTACACCTTC
.,.,16,TRBV13,TRBJ2-3,CASRPSRLDPTDTQYF,TGTGCCAGCAGACCGTCCCGACTAGATCCCACAGATACGCAGTATTTT
.,.,13,TRBV30,TRBJ1-3,CAWRSGLGNTIYF,TGTGCCTGGAGATCAGGGCTCGGAAACACCATATATTTT